One TCR beta chain is described in this entry. Its specificity is not known. This CDR3 is built from 14 residues. Germline V gene data show CDR1 as SGHTA and CDR2 as FQGNSA. These data originate in a study of CD8 T cell repertoires and HIV-1 epitope variants. Background on the study: The baseline condition was 1M T cells left uncultured. Points from the study as a whole: Only beta chains were identified, marking proliferation to antigen, not function.

Sequencing used immunoSEQ multiplex PCR; TCRdb keeps in-frame clones, though not all of them. Among several thousand clones listed, 60% to 80% were seen once. J is TRBJ2-5 and V is TRBV7-2; D might be TRBD1 or TRBD2, each matching 5 bases. Judging by the DNA end, TRBJ2-7 fits better; the J call may be wrong. Source material: cultured CD8+ T cells derived from PBMCs. The TCR was taken from a male donor with HIV. The CDR3 DNA sequence: TGTGCCAGCAGCTACCTTGGGACGGCCTACGAGCAGTACTTC. It is translated as CASSYLGTAYEQYF.